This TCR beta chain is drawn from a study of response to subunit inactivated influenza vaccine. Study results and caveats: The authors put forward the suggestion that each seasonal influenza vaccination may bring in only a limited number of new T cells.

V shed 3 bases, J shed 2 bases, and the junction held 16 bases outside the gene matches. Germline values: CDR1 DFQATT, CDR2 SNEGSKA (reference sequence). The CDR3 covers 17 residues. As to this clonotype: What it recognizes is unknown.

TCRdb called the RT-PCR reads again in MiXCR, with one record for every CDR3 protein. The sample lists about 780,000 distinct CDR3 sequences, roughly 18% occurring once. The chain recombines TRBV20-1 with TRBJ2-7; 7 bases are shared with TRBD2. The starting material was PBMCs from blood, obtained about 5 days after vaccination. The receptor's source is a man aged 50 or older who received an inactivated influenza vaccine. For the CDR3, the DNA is TGCAGTGCTAGCCACGAGAACGGACTAGTGGGGACCTACGAGCAGTACTTC. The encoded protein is CSASHENGLVGTYEQYF.